Listed below are T cell receptor beta chains from one sample, sequenced in a study of blood T cells in healthy people across ages. TCRdb recomputed calls from the 5' RACE reads with MiXCR, one row per CDR3 protein. The table includes more than 1,000,000 distinct CDR3 sequences, around 27% detected once. The same sample was also used in a study of T cells of mothers and their children.

What was sequenced was blood. All receptors come from a girl aged 2 to 9 in good health. CDR3s include the opening cysteine and the closing phenylalanine or tryptophan. The D gene is left open where the match is weak. The size entry is marked missing in some rows and otherwise reads once, few, many or a size class.

TRBV6-5	TRBD2	NA	TRBJ2-7	TGTGCCAGCAGAGGGCTAGCGGGAGCCTACGAGCAGTACTTC	CASRGLAGAYEQYF
TRBV3-1	NA	NA	TRBJ2-5	TGTACCAGCAGCCAAGGATCAATACCGGAGACCCAGTACTTC	CTSSQGSIPETQYF
TRBV4-1	TRBD2	NA	TRBJ2-3	TGCGCCAGCAGCCAAGATCCTCAAGCGGGAGCTAGCCCGACAGATACGCAGTATTTT	CASSQDPQAGASPTDTQYF
TRBV10-3	NA	few	TRBJ2-5	TGTGCCATCAGTGAGCCCCCGGGACAAGAGACCCAGTACTTC	CAISEPPGQETQYF
TRBV7-7	TRBD2	NA	TRBJ2-1	TGTGCTAGCAGCTTAGCGCCAACGGGCCTAGCGGGCAATGAGCAGTTCTTC	CASSLAPTGLAGNEQFF
TRBV11-2	NA	NA	TRBJ2-4	TGTGCCAGCAGCTCGGAGGGAGACCAAAACATTCAGTACTTC	CASSSEGDQNIQYF
TRBV4-1	NA	NA	TRBJ1-4	TGCGCCAGCAGCCAAGGCGCGGCTGGGCTGGATGAAAAACTGTTTTTT	CASSQGAAGLDEKLFF
TRBV28	TRBD2	few	TRBJ2-2	TGTGCCAGCATGACCGGCGGGGGCGGGGAGCTGTTTTTT	CASMTGGGGELFF
TRBV15	NA	NA	TRBJ2-7	TGTGCCACCAGCAGAGGATCGACAGGACTTACTTCCTACGAGCAGTACTTC	CATSRGSTGLTSYEQYF
TRBV29-1	NA	NA	TRBJ1-2	TGCAGCGTTTACATACCTCTTAACTATGGCTACACCTTC	CSVYIPLNYGYTF
TRBV2	NA	NA	TRBJ2-5	TGTGCCAGCAGGGTGCCCGTTGGGGGACAAGAGACCCAGTACTTC	CASRVPVGGQETQYF
TRBV7-9	TRBD1	few	TRBJ1-3	TGTGCCAGCACCGACAGGGTAACAGGAAACACCATATATTTT	CASTDRVTGNTIYF
TRBV5-5	NA	few	TRBJ1-2	TGTGCCAGCAGCTCCTTTACTGACAGCTATGGCTACACCTTC	CASSSFTDSYGYTF
TRBV28	TRBD1	few	TRBJ1-3	TGTGCCAGCAGTACGACAGGGCACCCCTCTGGAAACACCATATATTTT	CASSTTGHPSGNTIYF
TRBV19	TRBD1	NA	TRBJ2-5	TGTGCCAGTAGTATGAACAGGGGGCAAGAGACCCAGTACTTC	CASSMNRGQETQYF
TRBV19	NA	few	TRBJ2-7	TGTGCCACCGCCGGGAGCTACGAGCAGTACTTC	CATAGSYEQYF
TRBV29-1	TRBD1	few	TRBJ1-1	TGCAGCGTTCTGAGGACAGGACAAATGAACACTGAAGCTTTCTTT	CSVLRTGQMNTEAFF
TRBV5-1	TRBD2	NA	TRBJ2-7	TGCGTCAGCAGCTCCGGAGGACTAGGGGAGCAGTACTTC	CVSSSGGLGEQYF
TRBV2	TRBD2	few	TRBJ2-1	TGTGCCAGCAGTGAATCTAGCGGGAGAGTCATGAATGAGCAGTTCTTC	CASSESSGRVMNEQFF
TRBV3-1	TRBD2	NA	TRBJ2-3	TGTGCCAGCAGCCAAACCGGGACTAGCGACCTTACGCAGTATTTT	CASSQTGTSDLTQYF
TRBV5-1	TRBD2	few	TRBJ2-7	TGCGCCAGCAGCTTAACGGGAGGGCCGGGCGAGCAGTACTTC	CASSLTGGPGEQYF
TRBV6-6	NA	NA	TRBJ1-1	TGTGCCAGCAGTTTCAGGGGTATGGACACTGAAGCTTTCTTT	CASSFRGMDTEAFF
TRBV12-3/TRBV12-4	NA	NA	TRBJ1-4	TGTGCCAGCAGATCAGATAATGAAAAACTGTTTTTT	CASRSDNEKLFF
TRBV29-1	NA	few	TRBJ2-1	TGCAGCGTTGAACTCGCTCTGGGTGAGCAGTTCTTC	CSVELALGEQFF
TRBV27	TRBD1	NA	TRBJ2-5	TGTGCCAGCAGTCCAAAACAGGGGGGATTGAAAGAGACCCAGTACTTC	CASSPKQGGLKETQYF
TRBV7-2	NA	NA	TRBJ2-7	TGTGCCAGCAGCATTCAGCCTACAGGGAACGAGCAGTACTTC	CASSIQPTGNEQYF
TRBV7-9	TRBD1	few	TRBJ2-7	TGTGCCAGCAGCAGGGCCGGGACAGACTCCTACGAGCAGTACTTC	CASSRAGTDSYEQYF
TRBV9	TRBD2	NA	TRBJ2-5	TGTGCCAGCAGCGTAATGAGCGGGGCAGAGACCCAGTACTTC	CASSVMSGAETQYF
TRBV9	NA	NA	TRBJ2-5	TGTGCCAGCAGCGTAGGCCCCCTAGCTCGTGGGCAAGAGACCCAGTACTTC	CASSVGPLARGQETQYF
TRBV12-3/TRBV12-4	NA	NA	TRBJ2-5	TGTGCCAGCAGCCGCGGTTTAGGGGCCCAGTACTTC	CASSRGLGAQYF
TRBV5-1	TRBD2	NA	TRBJ2-4	TGCGCCAGCAGCTCCACTAGCGGGAGGGAGAACATTCAGTACTTC	CASSSTSGRENIQYF
TRBV6-2/TRBV6-3	NA	few	TRBJ1-2	TGTGCCAGCGGTTGGGCTTCCTATGGCTACACCTTC	CASGWASYGYTF
TRBV6-1	NA	NA	TRBJ2-7	TGTGCCAGCAGTGATGTAAACGTCTACGAGCAGTACTTC	CASSDVNVYEQYF
TRBV10-3	NA	few	TRBJ2-7	TGTGCCATCAGTGACTTATACGAGCAGTACTTC	CAISDLYEQYF
TRBV7-6	TRBD1	NA	TRBJ2-1	TGTGCCAGCAGCTTCGCCGGACAGGGGGGAAACAATGAGCAGTTCTTC	CASSFAGQGGNNEQFF
TRBV20-1	NA	NA	TRBJ1-4	TGCAGTGCTACCGGGCCTTCCGAAAAACTGTTTTTT	CSATGPSEKLFF
TRBV12-3/TRBV12-4	TRBD1	NA	TRBJ1-2	TGTGCCGGCAGTGGTACGGACAGGGCTGGCTACACCTTC	CAGSGTDRAGYTF